What follows are 13 T cell receptor beta chains derived from one specimen sequenced in a study of cytomegalovirus exposure and HLA in healthy donors. The repertoire was sequenced with immunoSEQ multiplex PCR; TCRdb's copy has only in-frame clones and lacks some. The table lists 100,000 to 120,000 clones, more than 75% of them singletons. Sample: PBMCs. The receptors come from a woman aged 25 to 39 in good health and CMV-seropositive.

The chain couples TRBV11-2 to TRBJ2-5; 10 bases are a match to TRBD1. Trimming cost V 6 bases and J 5 bases; bases outside gene matches: 9. The CDR3 sequence is 15 residues long. CDR1 SGHAT and CDR2 FQNNGV come from the germline V gene. CDR3 loop: CASSPRQGASETQYF. Written as DNA, the CDR3 is TGTGCCAGCAGTCCTAGACAGGGGGCTTCGGAGACCCAGTACTTC. Drawing the rest from reference TRBV11-2 and TRBJ2-5, the complete variable domain is EAGVAQSPRYKIIEKRQSVAFWCNPISGHATLYWYQQILGQGPKLLIQFQNNGVVDDSQLPKDRFSAERLKGVDSTLKIQPAKLEDSAVYLCASSPRQGASETQYFGPGTRLLVL.

The CDR3 DNA is TGTGCCAGCAGCCAGTTTCGAGTCCACACCGGGGAGCTGTTTTTT. This translates into CASSQFRVHTGELFF. This chain links TRBV14 with TRBJ2-2; D is unclear. Germline V CDR1 and CDR2: SGHDN, FVKESK. This CDR3 is 15 amino acids long. V was pared by 3 bases and J by 3 bases, with 11 bases between.

The chain uses TRBV4-2 and TRBJ1-1, with D possibly TRBD1 on 5 matching bases. Looked up from germline, CDR1 is LGHNA and CDR2 is YNFKEQ. Trimming pared 4 bases from V and 3 bases from J, leaving 15 bases between. CDR3 length: 15 amino acids. The DNA of the CDR3 is TGTGCCAGCAGCCCCTCCTCGGGGGTGGACACTGAAGCTTTCTTT. This codes for CASSPSSGVDTEAFF.

This rearrangement joins TRBV5-8 to TRBJ2-1; 15 bases map to TRBD2. Germline CDR1 and CDR2: SGHTS and YDEGEE. This CDR3 has 16 amino acids. J lost 11 bases, V lost 5 bases, and 11 bases had no gene match. CDR3 sequence (DNA): TGTGCCAGCAGACCCTGGGTGGGGACTAGCGGGGGGAAGCAGTTCTTC. Amino acids: CASRPWVGTSGGKQFF.

V usage is TRBV30 and J usage is TRBJ2-1; perhaps TRBD1 as D (5 bases). The CDR3 spans 11 residues. V lost 5 bases to trimming and J lost 9 bases, with 11 bases between them. CDR1 and CDR2 (germline): GTSNPN, SVGIG (reference sequence). For the CDR3, the DNA is TGTGCCTGGGGGGCAACAAGTGAGCAGTTCTTC. Protein product: CAWGATSEQFF.

The chain combines TRBV6-1 with TRBJ2-7; 8 positions agree with TRBD1. CDR1 MNHNS and CDR2 SASEGT come from the germline V gene. The J segment lost 7 bases and the V segment lost 2 bases, leaving 7 bases of the junction unmatched. This CDR3 region has 14 residues. CDR3 amino acids: CASSEIGGTGEQYF. The DNA of the CDR3 is TGTGCCAGCAGTGAAATTGGGGGGACAGGAGAGCAGTACTTC.

The chain is built from TRBV2 and TRBJ2-3; 7 positions agree with TRBD1. V was clipped by 6 bases and J by 6 bases; unmatched bases: 3. Per the germline V gene, CDR1 is SNHLY and CDR2 is FYNNEI. The CDR3 is made up of 12 amino acids. The CDR3 bases are TGTGCCAGCAGGCAGACAGGGGATACGCAGTATTTT. It translates to CASRQTGDTQYF.

This chain links TRBV5-1 with TRBJ2-7, with 7 bases identical to TRBD1. The germline CDR1 and CDR2 sequences are SGHRS and YFSETQ. The CDR3 totals 15 residues. V lost 3 bases, J lost 4 bases, and 10 bases stayed unmatched. In DNA form, the CDR3 reads TGCGCCAGCAGCTCCCCTCACGGGACAGCTTACGAGCAGTACTTC. It translates to CASSSPHGTAYEQYF.

This rearrangement joins TRBV5-1 to TRBJ2-7; a weak D match, TRBD1 (6 bases). Germline V CDR1 and CDR2: SGHRS, YFSETQ. The CDR3 has 15 residues. Trimming removed 3 bases from V and 0 bases from J, with 13 bases in between. The CDR3 sequence: CASSWGTFNSYEQYF. The CDR3 DNA reads TGCGCCAGCAGCTGGGGGACATTCAACTCCTACGAGCAGTACTTC.

CDR3 amino acids: CASGLTGSNQPQHF. The CDR3 DNA follows: TGTGCTAGTGGTTTGACAGGGAGCAATCAGCCCCAGCATTTT. The chain links TRBV12-5 to TRBJ1-5; a weak D match, TRBD1 (6 bases). The CDR3 spans 14 residues. V shed 2 bases and J shed 1 base, with 6 bases lying between them. The germline V gene encodes CDR1 LGHNT and CDR2 FRNRAP.

This chain connects TRBV27 to TRBJ2-7; 13 bases are shared with TRBD2. After removal of 5 bases from V and 2 bases from J, the junction contained 3 bases not matched to a gene. Germline V lookup: CDR1 MNHEY, CDR2 SMNVEV (reference sequence). The CDR3 is 15 amino acids. The CDR3 sequence: CASSPGLAGPYEQYF. The CDR3 DNA sequence: TGTGCCAGCAGTCCGGGACTAGCGGGACCCTACGAGCAGTACTTC.

This chain uses TRBV13 with TRBJ1-5; 9 nucleotides line up with TRBD1. Trimming took 0 bases from V and 6 from J; bases not matched to a gene: 3. The germline CDR1 and CDR2 sequences are PRHDT and FYEKMQ (reference sequence). The CDR3 consists of 15 residues. The DNA of the CDR3 is TGTGCCAGCAGCTTAGGCAAGACAGGGGGTCAGCCCCAGCATTTT. This sequence encodes CASSLGKTGGQPQHF.

This chain joins TRBV12-2 and TRBJ1-4; TRBD1, the D gene given by the table, was not confirmed from the DNA. TRBV12-2 is an annotated pseudogene. This CDR3 has 15 residues. The CDR3 sequence is CASRPARARGEKLFF. The CDR3 DNA reads as TGTGCAAGTCGCCCCGCCCGGGCTAGGGGGGAAAAACTGTTTTTT.